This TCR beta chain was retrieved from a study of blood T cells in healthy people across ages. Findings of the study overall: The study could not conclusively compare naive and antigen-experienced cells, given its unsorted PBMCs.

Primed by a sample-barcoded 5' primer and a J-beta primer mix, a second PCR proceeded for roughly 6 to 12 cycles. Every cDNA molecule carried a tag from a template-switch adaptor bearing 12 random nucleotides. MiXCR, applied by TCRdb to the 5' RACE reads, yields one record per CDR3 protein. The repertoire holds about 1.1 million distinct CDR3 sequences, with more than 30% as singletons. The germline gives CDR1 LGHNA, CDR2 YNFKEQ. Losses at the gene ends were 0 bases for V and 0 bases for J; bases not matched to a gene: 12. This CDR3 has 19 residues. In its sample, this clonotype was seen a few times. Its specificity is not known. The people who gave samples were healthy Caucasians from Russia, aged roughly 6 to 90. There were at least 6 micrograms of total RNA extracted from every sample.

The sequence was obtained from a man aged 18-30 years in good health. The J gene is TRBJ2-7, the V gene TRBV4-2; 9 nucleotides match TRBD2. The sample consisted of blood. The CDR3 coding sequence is TGTGCCAGCAGCCAAGATATGGCTAGCGGGGATCATTTCTCCTACGAGCAGTACTTC. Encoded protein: CASSQDMASGDHFSYEQYF.